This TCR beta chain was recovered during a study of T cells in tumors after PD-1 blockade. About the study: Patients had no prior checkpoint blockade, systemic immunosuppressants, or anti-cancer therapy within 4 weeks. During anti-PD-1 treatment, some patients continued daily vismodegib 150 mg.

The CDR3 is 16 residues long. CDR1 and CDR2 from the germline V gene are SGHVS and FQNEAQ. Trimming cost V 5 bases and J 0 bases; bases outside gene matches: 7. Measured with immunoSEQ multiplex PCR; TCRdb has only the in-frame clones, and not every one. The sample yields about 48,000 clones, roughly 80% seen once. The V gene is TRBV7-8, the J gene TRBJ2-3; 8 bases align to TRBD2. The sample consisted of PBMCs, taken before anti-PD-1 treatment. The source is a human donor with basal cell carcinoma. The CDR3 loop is CASSPESGGSTDTQYF. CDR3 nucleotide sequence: TGTGCCAGCAGCCCCGAAAGCGGGGGTAGCACAGATACGCAGTATTTT.